A selection of T cell receptor beta chains follows, all from one sample in a study of blood T cell repertoires in COVID-19. Some clones are missing from TCRdb's copy, which holds only in-frame ones; the method was immunoSEQ multiplex PCR. This sample has tens of thousands of clones, with approximately 84% found just once. Sequenced material: peripheral blood. Source of these receptors: a man aged 50-60 years with active or convalescent COVID-19. CDR3s include the opening cysteine and the closing phenylalanine or tryptophan. Fields, in order: V gene, J gene, CDR3 protein.

V gene: TRBV5-6; J gene: TRBJ1-5; CDR3 protein: CASSRGQRGSNQPQHF
V gene: TRBV6-4; J gene: TRBJ2-5; CDR3 protein: CANFVRGCVQETQYF
V gene: TRBV19; J gene: TRBJ2-7; CDR3 protein: CASSLGARSTHEQYF
V gene: TRBV11-3; J gene: TRBJ2-7; CDR3 protein: CASSPDQGYEQYF
V gene: TRBV15; J gene: TRBJ1-2; CDR3 protein: CATSSEGVFDGYTF
V gene: TRBV9; J gene: TRBJ1-2; CDR3 protein: CASSVTGTEKNYGYTF
V gene: TRBV5-1; J gene: TRBJ2-3; CDR3 protein: CASSFTTSGYTDTQYF
V gene: TRBV6-5; J gene: TRBJ2-3; CDR3 protein: CASSRDRDTDTQYF
V gene: TRBV2; J gene: TRBJ2-7; CDR3 protein: CASKPDRGASYEQYF
V gene: TRBV3-1/TRBV3-2; J gene: TRBJ2-1; CDR3 protein: CASSQASGGASEQFF
V gene: TRBV5-6; J gene: TRBJ2-7; CDR3 protein: CASSSSKNFEQYF
V gene: TRBV15; J gene: TRBJ2-1; CDR3 protein: CATSRDPKTGGWNEQFF
V gene: TRBV5-1; J gene: TRBJ2-3; CDR3 protein: CASSLAVTGGGADTQYF
V gene: TRBV24-1; J gene: TRBJ2-3; CDR3 protein: CATSAGTDTQYF
V gene: TRBV4-2; J gene: TRBJ2-1; CDR3 protein: CASSPRGSGGDEQFF
V gene: TRBV7-9; J gene: TRBJ1-2; CDR3 protein: CASSPAGYNYGYTF
V gene: TRBV11-3; J gene: TRBJ2-2; CDR3 protein: CASRPGGGTGELFF
V gene: TRBV19; J gene: TRBJ2-4; CDR3 protein: CASSYSKNIQYF
V gene: TRBV9; J gene: TRBJ1-6; CDR3 protein: CASSVEQGGNSPLHF
V gene: TRBV5-1; J gene: TRBJ2-2; CDR3 protein: CASSGGLAGAFTGELFF
V gene: TRBV24-1; J gene: TRBJ2-5; CDR3 protein: CATSSAPGQGKETQYF
V gene: TRBV13; J gene: TRBJ2-5; CDR3 protein: CASSPRLAGGVETQYF
V gene: TRBV19; J gene: TRBJ1-2; CDR3 protein: CASSIPGQSYGYTF
V gene: TRBV7-9; J gene: TRBJ2-2; CDR3 protein: CASSRDIFTGELFF
V gene: TRBV15; J gene: TRBJ2-2; CDR3 protein: CATSREAGFGGELFF
V gene: TRBV20-1; J gene: TRBJ2-3; CDR3 protein: CSASSGLSTDTQYF
V gene: TRBV19; J gene: TRBJ2-3; CDR3 protein: CASSKGTSGNTDTQYF
V gene: TRBV29-1; J gene: TRBJ1-1; CDR3 protein: CSVEDRGAGYHTEAFF
V gene: TRBV11-2; J gene: TRBJ2-7; CDR3 protein: CASSLVGSFGTGFFEQYF
V gene: TRBV11-2; J gene: TRBJ2-1; CDR3 protein: CASSLAGQGAAYNEQFF
V gene: TRBV27; J gene: TRBJ1-5; CDR3 protein: CASSVNRDSGIQHF
V gene: TRBV27; J gene: TRBJ1-5; CDR3 protein: CASRRTWTDFNQPQHF
V gene: TRBV14; J gene: TRBJ2-5; CDR3 protein: CASSHWREETQYF
V gene: TRBV15; J gene: TRBJ2-7; CDR3 protein: CATSISTGTPYEQYF
V gene: TRBV7-9; J gene: TRBJ1-4; CDR3 protein: CASSPPGGKGEKLFF
V gene: TRBV25-1; J gene: TRBJ1-4; CDR3 protein: CASSVPGGLNEKLFF
V gene: TRBV9; J gene: TRBJ2-3; CDR3 protein: CASSVGTSGGDTQYF
V gene: TRBV5-1; J gene: TRBJ2-1; CDR3 protein: CASSWGLAGAKISYNEQFF
V gene: TRBV13; J gene: TRBJ1-4; CDR3 protein: CASSPRGGFEEKLFF
V gene: TRBV10-3; J gene: TRBJ2-3; CDR3 protein: CAITGGTANTDTQYF
V gene: TRBV15; J gene: TRBJ2-1; CDR3 protein: CATSRDAGRGNEQFF
V gene: TRBV5-6; J gene: TRBJ1-2; CDR3 protein: CASSLGPGLGYGYTF
V gene: TRBV5-8; J gene: TRBJ2-5; CDR3 protein: CASSLVLGVAGDSETQYF
V gene: TRBV2; J gene: TRBJ2-7; CDR3 protein: CASWTGYEQYF
V gene: TRBV15; J gene: TRBJ2-7; CDR3 protein: CATSREPREGYEQYF
V gene: TRBV6-2/TRBV6-3; J gene: TRBJ2-3; CDR3 protein: CASSLWRNTDTQYF
V gene: TRBV5-4; J gene: TRBJ1-2; CDR3 protein: CASSPQSSYDYTF
V gene: TRBV6-5; J gene: TRBJ2-7; CDR3 protein: CASLESPYEQYF
V gene: TRBV30; J gene: TRBJ2-6; CDR3 protein: CAWSVLAGGTGANVLTF
V gene: TRBV6-2/TRBV6-3; J gene: TRBJ1-3; CDR3 protein: CASSYSGRAAGNTIYF
V gene: TRBV14; J gene: TRBJ2-5; CDR3 protein: CASSQGSGGGQETQYF
V gene: TRBV30; J gene: TRBJ1-4; CDR3 protein: CAWNPGDRVNEKLFF
V gene: TRBV27; J gene: TRBJ1-2; CDR3 protein: CASSFEGDRGPPYYGYTF
V gene: TRBV5-1; J gene: TRBJ2-5; CDR3 protein: CASSLDASGGQETQYF
V gene: TRBV4-1; J gene: TRBJ1-1; CDR3 protein: CASSPQSGRGNTEAFF
V gene: TRBV7-2; J gene: TRBJ1-2; CDR3 protein: CASSQTGGVNYGYTF
V gene: TRBV4-1; J gene: TRBJ1-5; CDR3 protein: CASGGQGNQPQHF
V gene: TRBV18; J gene: TRBJ2-2; CDR3 protein: CASSPPARQYTGELFF
V gene: TRBV18; J gene: TRBJ1-1; CDR3 protein: CASSPRQGWENTEAFF
V gene: TRBV15; J gene: TRBJ2-1; CDR3 protein: CATSSQTGGTYNEQFF